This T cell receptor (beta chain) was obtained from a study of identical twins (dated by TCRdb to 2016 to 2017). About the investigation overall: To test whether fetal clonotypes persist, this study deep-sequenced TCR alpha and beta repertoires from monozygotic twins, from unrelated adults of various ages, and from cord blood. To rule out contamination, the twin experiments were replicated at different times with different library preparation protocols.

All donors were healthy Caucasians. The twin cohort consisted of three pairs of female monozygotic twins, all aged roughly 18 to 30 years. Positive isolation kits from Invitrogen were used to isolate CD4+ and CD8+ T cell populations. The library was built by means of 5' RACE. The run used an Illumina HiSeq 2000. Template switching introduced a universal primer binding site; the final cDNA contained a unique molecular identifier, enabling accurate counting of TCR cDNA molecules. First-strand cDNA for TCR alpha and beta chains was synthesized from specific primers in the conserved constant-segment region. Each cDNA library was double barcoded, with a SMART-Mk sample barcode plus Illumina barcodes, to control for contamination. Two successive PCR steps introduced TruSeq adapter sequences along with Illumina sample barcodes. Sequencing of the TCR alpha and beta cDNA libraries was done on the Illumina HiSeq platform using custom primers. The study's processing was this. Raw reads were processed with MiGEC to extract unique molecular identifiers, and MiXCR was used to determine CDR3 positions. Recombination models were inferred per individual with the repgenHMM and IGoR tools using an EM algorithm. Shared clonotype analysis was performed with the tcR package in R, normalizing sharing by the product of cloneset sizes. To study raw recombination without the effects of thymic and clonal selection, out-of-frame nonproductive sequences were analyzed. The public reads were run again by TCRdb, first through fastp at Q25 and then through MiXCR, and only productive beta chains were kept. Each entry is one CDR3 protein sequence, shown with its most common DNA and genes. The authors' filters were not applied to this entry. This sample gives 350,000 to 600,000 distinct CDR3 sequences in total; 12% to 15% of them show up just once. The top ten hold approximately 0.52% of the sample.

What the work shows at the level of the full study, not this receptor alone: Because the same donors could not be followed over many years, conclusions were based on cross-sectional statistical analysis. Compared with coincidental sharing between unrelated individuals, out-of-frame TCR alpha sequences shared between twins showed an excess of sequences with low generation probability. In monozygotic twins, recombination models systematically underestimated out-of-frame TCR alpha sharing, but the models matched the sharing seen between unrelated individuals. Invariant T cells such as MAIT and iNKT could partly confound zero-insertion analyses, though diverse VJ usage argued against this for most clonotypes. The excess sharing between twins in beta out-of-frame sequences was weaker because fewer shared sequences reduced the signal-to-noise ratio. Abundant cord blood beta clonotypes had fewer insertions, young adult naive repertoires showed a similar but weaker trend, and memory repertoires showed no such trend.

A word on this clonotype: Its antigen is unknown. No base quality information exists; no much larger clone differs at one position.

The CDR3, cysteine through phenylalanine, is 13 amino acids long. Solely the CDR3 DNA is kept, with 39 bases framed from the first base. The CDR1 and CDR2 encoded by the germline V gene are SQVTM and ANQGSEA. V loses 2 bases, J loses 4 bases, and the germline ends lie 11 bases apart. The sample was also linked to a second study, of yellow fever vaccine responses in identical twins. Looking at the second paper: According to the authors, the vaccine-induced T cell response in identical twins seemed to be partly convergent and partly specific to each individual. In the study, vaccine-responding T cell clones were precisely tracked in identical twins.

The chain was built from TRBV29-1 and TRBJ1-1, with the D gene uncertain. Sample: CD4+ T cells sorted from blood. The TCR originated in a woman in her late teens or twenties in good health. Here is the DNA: TGCAGCGTTGAACCTACGTGGGGCACTGAAGCTTTCTTT. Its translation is CSVEPTWGTEAFF. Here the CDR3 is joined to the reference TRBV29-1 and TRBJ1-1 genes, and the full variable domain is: SAVISQKPSRDICQRGTSLTIQCQVDSQVTMMFWYRQQPGQSLTLIATANQGSEATYESGFVIDKFPISRPNLTFSTLTVSNMSPEDSSIYLCSVEPTWGTEAFFGQGTRLTVV.